Following are 13 T cell receptor beta chains from one sample sequenced in a study of identical twins. TCRdb used MiXCR to reprocess the 5' RACE reads, holding one entry per CDR3 protein. The sample lists about 340,000 distinct CDR3 sequences; roughly 9% were seen once. The sequencing input was naive T cells sorted from blood. The receptors were sampled from a woman aged 45-60 years in good health.

The rearrangement uses TRBV11-2 and TRBJ2-5, with TRBD2 identical over 12 bases. Germline V gene lookup returns CDR1 SGHAT and CDR2 FQNNGV. The CDR3 has 16 residues. The V gene end was trimmed by 4 bases and the J gene end by 2 bases; junction bases not matched to a gene: 5. DNA of the CDR3: TGTGCCAGCAGCTCCGGACTAGCGGGGATTCAAGAGACCCAGTACTTC. This encodes CASSSGLAGIQETQYF.

V is TRBV27 and J is TRBJ1-2, with D possibly matching TRBD1 (6 bases). The ends were cut back, 4 bases at V and 6 bases at J, with 6 bases in the middle. The CDR3 loop spans 11 amino acids. Germline V gene lookup returns CDR1 MNHEY and CDR2 SMNVEV (reference sequence). CDR3: CASSSGDGYTF. The CDR3 DNA is TGTGCCAGCAGTTCAGGGGATGGCTACACCTTC.

The chain uses TRBV5-1 and TRBJ2-1; D may match TRBD1 or TRBD2 (6 bases each). The CDR3 sequence is 16 residues long. Deletions cut 0 bases from V and 6 bases from J, with 16 bases between. Germline V CDR1 and CDR2: SGHRS, YFSETQ. The DNA for the CDR3 is TGCGCCAGCAGCTTGGGGGGGGCTGCTCCGGGCAATGAGCAGTTCTTC. Translating gives CASSLGGAAPGNEQFF.

This clonotype was seen a few times. CDR3 DNA: TGTGCCAGCAGCACGGAGGGGGCGCACACTGAAGCTTTCTTT. Translating gives CASSTEGAHTEAFF. The chain combines TRBV7-9 with TRBJ1-1; TRBD1 matches 7 bases. The CDR3 runs to 14 residues. Germline CDR1 and CDR2: SEHNR and FQNEAQ (reference sequence). The V and J ends lost 5 bases and 3 bases, in that order; junction bases with no gene match: 6. The full variable domain, with the rest looked up from reference TRBV7-9 and TRBJ1-1, is DTGVSQNPRHKITKRGQNVTFRCDPISEHNRLYWYRQTLGQGPEFLTYFQNEAQLEKSRLLSDRFSAERPKGSFSTLEIQRTEQGDSAMYLCASSTEGAHTEAFFGQGTRLTVV.

This clonotype appeared a few times. This chain connects TRBV20-1 to TRBJ2-3, with no clear D. V gave up 2 bases and J gave up 0 bases, with 9 bases separating them. Per the germline V gene, CDR1 is DFQATT and CDR2 is SNEGSKA (reference sequence). The CDR3 spans 14 residues. This CDR3 is CSARWWGSTDTQYF. The DNA of the CDR3 is TGCAGTGCTAGATGGTGGGGAAGCACAGATACGCAGTATTTT.

This clonotype was observed a few times. This sequence joins TRBV11-2 and TRBJ2-2, with D maybe TRBD2 (6 bases). Germline V lookup: CDR1 SGHAT, CDR2 FQNNGV. The CDR3 length is 16 residues. The germline V and J ends were trimmed by 5 bases and 5 bases, with 18 bases remaining between them. Here the CDR3 DNA reads TGTGCCAGCAGCGGTTTTCTCGGGAGTCGTACCGGGGAGCTGTTTTTT. It is translated as CASSGFLGSRTGELFF.

The chain links TRBV11-2 to TRBJ2-2, with 11 bases matching TRBD1. In germline, CDR1 is SGHAT, CDR2 FQNNGV. The CDR3 runs to 17 residues. V lost 5 bases, J lost 6 bases, and 11 bases stayed unmatched. This CDR3 reads CASSTRTGGFRAGELFF. The CDR3 nucleotides are TGTGCCAGCAGCACGAGGACAGGGGGCTTTCGGGCCGGGGAGCTGTTTTTT.

V is TRBV27 and J is TRBJ2-2; 9 bases are shared with TRBD1. With 8 bases clipped from V and 9 bases from J, the junction kept 13 bases outside the gene matches. Germline V gives CDR1 MNHEY, CDR2 SMNVEV (reference sequence). The CDR3 runs 15 residues. As DNA, the CDR3 is TGTGCCAGCTCGTCCGGGACAGGGTATTGGCGGGAGCTGTTTTTT. The encoded protein is CASSSGTGYWRELFF.

This clonotype was seen ten or more times. The V gene is TRBV7-9, the J gene TRBJ2-2; D gene unclear. The V gene lost 6 bases and the J gene lost 6 bases, with 14 bases spanning the gap. The CDR3 has 14 residues. CDR1 is SEHNR, CDR2 FQNEAQ, per germline (reference sequence). CDR3 nucleotide sequence: TGTGCCAGCAGATCGGACGTCGGGTCCGGGGAGCTGTTTTTT. Its translation is CASRSDVGSGELFF.

This clonotype was recorded many times. V usage is TRBV29-1 and J usage is TRBJ2-5; 7 bases match TRBD2. The CDR3 loop spans 12 amino acids. V shed 6 bases, J shed 4 bases, and the junction held 5 bases outside the gene matches. Germline assignment: CDR1 SQVTM and CDR2 ANQGSEA. The CDR3 reads CSVGGGTETQYF. The CDR3 nucleotides are TGCAGCGTGGGCGGGGGAACAGAGACCCAGTACTTC. Filled out from reference TRBV29-1 and TRBJ2-5, the complete variable domain reads SAVISQKPSRDICQRGTSLTIQCQVDSQVTMMFWYRQQPGQSLTLIATANQGSEATYESGFVIDKFPISRPNLTFSTLTVSNMSPEDSSIYLCSVGGGTETQYFGPGTRLLVL.

Ten or more counts support this clonotype. V and J are TRBV7-9 and TRBJ2-2, with D maybe TRBD2 (6 bases). The CDR3 spans 15 residues. Germline CDR1 is SEHNR and CDR2 is FQNEAQ (reference sequence). Trimming took off 4 bases at V and 2 bases at J, with 11 bases between the two ends. CDR3 protein: CASSYGTLNTGELFF. CDR3 DNA sequence: TGTGCCAGCAGCTACGGGACTCTTAACACCGGGGAGCTGTTTTTT.

This chain joins TRBV10-3 and TRBJ2-1; 14 bases are a match to TRBD2. The CDR3 length is 15 residues. The germline V gene has CDR1 ENHRY and CDR2 SYGVKD. Trimming at V came to 2 bases and at J to 8 bases, leaving 2 bases not matched to a gene. CDR3 sequence (DNA): TGTGCCATCAGTGAGCCGGGACTAGCGGGAGATGAGCAGTTCTTC. Its translation is CAISEPGLAGDEQFF.

This clonotype turned up a few times. The chain carries TRBV30 and TRBJ2-3, with TRBD1 identical over 10 bases. The junction had 4 bases not matched to a gene; V was cut back by 3 bases and J by 4 bases. CDR1 GTSNPN and CDR2 SVGIG come from the germline V gene (reference sequence). This CDR3 contains 14 residues. The CDR3 region has the DNA TGTGCCTGGAGCATTGGACAGGGGGCAGATACGCAGTATTTT. It specifies CAWSIGQGADTQYF. Filled out from reference TRBV30 and TRBJ2-3, the complete variable domain reads SQTIHQWPATLVQPVGSPLSLECTVEGTSNPNLYWYRQAAGRGLQLLFYSVGIGQISSEVPQNLSASRPQDRQFILSSKKLLLSDSGFYLCAWSIGQGADTQYFGPGTRLTVL.